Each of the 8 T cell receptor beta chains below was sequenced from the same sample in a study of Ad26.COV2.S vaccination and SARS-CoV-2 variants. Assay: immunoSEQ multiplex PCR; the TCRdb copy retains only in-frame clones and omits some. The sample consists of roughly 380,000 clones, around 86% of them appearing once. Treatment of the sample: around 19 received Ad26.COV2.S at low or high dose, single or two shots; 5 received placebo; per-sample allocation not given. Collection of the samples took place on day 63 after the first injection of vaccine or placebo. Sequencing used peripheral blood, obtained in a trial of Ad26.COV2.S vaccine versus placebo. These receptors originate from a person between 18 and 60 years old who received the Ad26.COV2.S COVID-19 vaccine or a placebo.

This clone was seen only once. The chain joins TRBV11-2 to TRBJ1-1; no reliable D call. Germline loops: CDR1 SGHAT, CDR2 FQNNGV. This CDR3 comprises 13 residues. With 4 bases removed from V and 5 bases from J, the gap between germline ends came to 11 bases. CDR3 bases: TGTGCCAGCAGCTGGGGTGAGGGAACTGAAGCTTTCTTT. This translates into CASSWGEGTEAFF.

The CDR3 here is CASSQGLTDTQYF. The CDR3 nucleotides read TGCGCCAGCAGCCAAGGATTGACAGATACGCAGTATTTT. The rearrangement links TRBV4-3 to TRBJ2-3; D is uncertain. The CDR3 sequence is 13 residues long. V gave up 1 base and J gave up 3 bases, with 5 bases separating them. Germline V gene lookup returns CDR1 LGHNA and CDR2 YSLEER.

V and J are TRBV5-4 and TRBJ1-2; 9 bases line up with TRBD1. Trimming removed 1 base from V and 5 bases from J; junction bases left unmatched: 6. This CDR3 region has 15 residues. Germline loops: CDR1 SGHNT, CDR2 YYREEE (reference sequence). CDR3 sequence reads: CASSLTGTGIYGYTF. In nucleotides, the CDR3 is TGTGCCAGCAGCTTGACCGGGACAGGGATATATGGCTACACCTTC.

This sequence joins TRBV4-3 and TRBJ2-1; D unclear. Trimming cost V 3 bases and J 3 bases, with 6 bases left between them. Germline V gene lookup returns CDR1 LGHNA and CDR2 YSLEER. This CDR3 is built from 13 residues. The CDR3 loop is CASSHQSYNEQFF. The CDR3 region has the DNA TGCGCCAGCAGCCACCAGAGCTACAATGAGCAGTTCTTC.

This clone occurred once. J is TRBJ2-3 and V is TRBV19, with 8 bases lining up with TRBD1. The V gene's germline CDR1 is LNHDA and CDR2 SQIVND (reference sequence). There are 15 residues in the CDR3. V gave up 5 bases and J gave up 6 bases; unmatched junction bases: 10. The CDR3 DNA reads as TGTGCCAGTAGTGGCGGGACAGGCCCCATTGATACGCAGTATTTT. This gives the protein CASSGGTGPIDTQYF.

Here the CDR3 DNA reads TGTGCCAGCAGCAAAACGACTAGCGGATACAATGAGCAGTTCTTC. Protein product: CASSKTTSGYNEQFF. V is TRBV21-1 and J is TRBJ2-1; the table assigns TRBD2, which was not confirmed against the DNA. TRBV21-1 is a pseudogene locus. There are 15 residues in the CDR3.

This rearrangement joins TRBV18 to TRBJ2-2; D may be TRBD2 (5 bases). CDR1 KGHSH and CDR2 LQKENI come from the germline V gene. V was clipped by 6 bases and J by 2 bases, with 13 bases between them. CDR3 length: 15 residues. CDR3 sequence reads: CASSLRTGNTGELFF. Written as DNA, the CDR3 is TGTGCCAGCTCGCTACGGACTGGAAACACCGGGGAGCTGTTTTTT.

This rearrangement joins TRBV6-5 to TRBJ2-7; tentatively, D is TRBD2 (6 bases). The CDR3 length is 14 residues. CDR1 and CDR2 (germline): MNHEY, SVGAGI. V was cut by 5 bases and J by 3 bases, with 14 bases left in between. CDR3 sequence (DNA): TGTGCCAGCAGTCCGGGAGTTTATAACTACGAGCAGTACTTC. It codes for CASSPGVYNYEQYF.